The clone carrying this T cell receptor (beta chain) has a count of ten or more. Germline values: CDR1 MNHEY, CDR2 SVGAGI. The length of the CDR3 is 14 residues. The V end lost 2 bases, the J end lost 1 base, and 6 bases lay between the germline ends. TCRdb re-derived calls from the RT-PCR reads in MiXCR, one entry per CDR3 protein. Of about 620,000 distinct CDR3 sequences listed, around 10% are singletons. The data stem from a study of response to subunit inactivated influenza vaccine. The data were also submitted as part of a second study, on T cells expressing NK-cell markers. That work states: For TCR beta, cDNA was produced by 5'RACE template switching with UMIs. Sorted CD3+CD56+NKG2C+, CD3+CD56+NKG2C- and CD3+CD56-NKG2C+ T cells provided the TCR beta repertoires. The authors restricted sorting to alpha-beta TCR T cells with an anti-gamma-delta TCR antibody in several experiments. In a handful of donors, these clonotypes also led the CD3+CD56-NKG2C+ fraction.

The source is a man in his fifties or sixties who received an inactivated influenza vaccine. The sequences come from PBMCs from blood, collected on the day of vaccination. This chain connects TRBV6-5 to TRBJ1-3; D is perhaps TRBD1 (5 bases). In DNA, the CDR3 is TGTGCCAGCAGTTACAGGGGATCTGGAAACACCATATATTTT. Translating it yields CASSYRGSGNTIYF.